These T cell receptor beta chains were read from a single sample in a study of PD-1 blockade in classical Hodgkin lymphoma. The repertoire was sequenced with immunoSEQ multiplex PCR; TCRdb's copy has only in-frame clones and lacks some. The sample records tens of thousands of clones, 90% being singletons. Sequencing was performed on peripheral blood mononuclear cells (PBMCs), taken before the fourth cycle of nivolumab. All receptors come from a human donor with classical Hodgkin lymphoma. Each CDR3 is given with its conserved first and last residue. The D gene is left open where the match is weak. Expanded clones are given a class, and other clones once, few, many or no size at all.

j_call d_call cdr3_length v_call clone_size cdr3_aa cdr3_nt
TRBJ2-2 . 13 TRBV9 . CASTGRNTGELFF TGTGCCAGCACAGGACGGAACACCGGGGAGCTGTTTTTT
TRBJ1-2 . 13 TRBV28 . CASSLLGAHGYTF TGTGCCAGCAGTTTATTGGGGGCGCATGGCTACACCTTC
TRBJ1-4 . 14 TRBV7-9 . CASSRDIGGEKLFF TGTGCCAGCAGCCGGGACATCGGAGGCGAAAAACTGTTTTTT
TRBJ2-7 TRBD1 16 TRBV9 . CASSVEGWTGDHEQYF TGTGCCAGCAGCGTAGAAGGTTGGACAGGGGACCACGAGCAGTACTTC
TRBJ2-5 . 14 TRBV5-1 . CASSLAPQQETQYF TGCGCCAGCAGCTTGGCACCGCAGCAAGAGACCCAGTACTTC
TRBJ1-5 TRBD1 15 TRBV6-6 . CATRSGQGFSQPQHF TGTGCCACCCGATCGGGACAGGGGTTCAGTCAGCCCCAGCATTTT
TRBJ2-3 . 15 TRBV11-2 once CASKLVKGLTDTQYF TGTGCCAGCAAACTAGTCAAGGGCTTAACAGATACGCAGTATTTT
TRBJ1-1 . 14 TRBV2 . CASRLTTENTEAFF TGTGCCAGCAGGCTTACTACAGAGAACACTGAAGCTTTCTTT
TRBJ2-7 . 17 TRBV7-9 once CASSSPMDAGFTYEQYF TGTGCCAGCAGCTCCCCCATGGACGCGGGTTTCACCTACGAGCAGTACTTC
TRBJ1-2 TRBD1 15 TRBV7-8 . CASSLSRLTGGGYTF TGTGCCAGCAGCTTATCTAGGCTTACAGGGGGAGGCTACACCTTC
TRBJ2-1 . 11 TRBV9 . CASSGTEGPFF TGTGCCAGCAGCGGGACAGAGGGTCCGTTCTTC
TRBJ2-2 . 12 TRBV6-5 . CASRQGPGELFF TGTGCCAGCAGGCAGGGACCCGGGGAGCTGTTTTTT
TRBJ1-1 TRBD1 16 TRBV7-6 . CASSLGDRGAVTEAFF TGTGCCAGCAGCTTAGGGGACAGGGGTGCGGTAACTGAAGCTTTCTTT
TRBJ2-6 . 13 TRBV19 . CAGRSSGANVLTF TGTGCCGGACGGTCGTCTGGGGCCAACGTCCTGACTTTC
TRBJ2-7 TRBD2 16 TRBV28 once CASTHGTSGASYEQYF TGTGCCAGCACCCATGGGACTAGCGGGGCCTCCTACGAGCAGTACTTC
TRBJ2-7 TRBD1 14 TRBV7-9 . CASSPRDRVHEQYF TGTGCCAGCAGCCCGCGGGACAGGGTCCACGAGCAGTACTTC
TRBJ2-7 TRBD2 15 TRBV5-5 . CASSPKLAVRYEQYF TGTGCCAGCAGCCCCAAACTAGCGGTGAGGTACGAGCAGTACTTC
TRBJ2-7 . 11 TRBV2 . CASSSSGGRDF .
TRBJ2-2 . 14 TRBV6-5 . CASSYGVNTGELFF TGTGCCAGCAGTTATGGTGTGAACACCGGGGAGCTGTTTTTT
TRBJ2-3 . 10 TRBV9 . CASSGDTQYF TGTGCCAGCAGCGGAGATACGCAGTATTTT
TRBJ1-1 TRBD1 15 TRBV2 . CASREIWTGDTEAFF TGTGCCAGCAGGGAGATTTGGACAGGGGACACTGAAGCTTTCTTT
TRBJ2-6 TRBD1 15 TRBV5-1 . CASSPGDREANVLTF TGCGCCAGCAGCCCAGGGGACAGGGAAGCCAACGTCCTGACTTTC
TRBJ1-2 . 11 TRBV2 . CASSAGAGYTF TGTGCCAGCAGTGCAGGGGCCGGCTACACCTTC
TRBJ2-7 . 16 TRBV9 . CASSPQTGPLPYEQYF TGTGCCAGCAGCCCCCAGACAGGTCCGCTTCCCTACGAGCAGTACTTC
TRBJ2-3 . 15 TRBV4-3 . CASSQEVQGSDTQYF TGCGCCAGCAGCCAAGAAGTGCAAGGGTCAGATACGCAGTATTTT
TRBJ1-1 . 13 TRBV11-3 . CASSVLLNTEAFF TGTGCCAGCAGCGTATTACTGAACACTGAAGCTTTCTTT
TRBJ1-1 . 16 TRBV13 . CASSATGHRGETEAFF TGTGCCAGCAGCGCCACGGGACACCGCGGAGAGACTGAAGCTTTCTTT
TRBJ2-2 TRBD1 17 TRBV11-3 . CASSSHGQEQNTGELFF TGTGCCAGCAGCTCCCACGGACAGGAACAGAACACCGGGGAGCTGTTTTTT
TRBJ2-7 . 17 TRBV18 . CASSPLAQGRVAYEQYF TGTGCCAGCTCACCACTTGCCCAGGGAAGGGTTGCCTACGAGCAGTACTTC
TRBJ2-7 TRBD2 14 TRBV6-5 . CASSLGLAGGEQYF TGTGCCAGCAGTTTGGGACTAGCGGGGGGCGAGCAGTACTTC
TRBJ2-1 . 15 TRBV4-1 . CASSLTGHHYNEQFF TGCGCCAGCAGCTTGACGGGACACCACTACAATGAGCAGTTCTTC
TRBJ1-2 . 14 TRBV30 . CAWSSRTNNYGYTF TGTGCCTGGAGCTCAAGGACAAATAACTATGGCTACACCTTC
TRBJ1-6 . 14 TRBV11-3 . CASSRDGFNSPLHF TGTGCCAGCTCAAGGGACGGTTTTAATTCACCCCTCCACTTT
TRBJ2-1 TRBD1 14 TRBV27 . CASSLWDRGHEQFF TGTGCCAGCAGTTTATGGGACAGGGGGCATGAGCAGTTCTTC
TRBJ1-4 . 12 TRBV30 . CAWSVTREKLFF TGTGCCTGGAGTGTAACTCGAGAAAAACTGTTTTTT
TRBJ2-7 . 14 TRBV7-8 . CASSWGLISYEQYF TGTGCCAGCAGCTGGGGACTTATCTCCTACGAGCAGTACTTC
TRBJ1-5 TRBD1 15 TRBV19 . CASISDRPGNQPQHF TGTGCCAGTATTTCGGACAGGCCGGGCAATCAGCCCCAGCATTTT
TRBJ2-3 TRBD2 16 TRBV14 . CASSQIAGGGTDTQYF TGTGCCAGCAGCCAAATAGCGGGGGGAGGCACAGATACGCAGTATTTT
TRBJ1-1 . 14 TRBV25-1 once CASSETPGGTEAFF TGTGCCAGCAGTGAAACCCCGGGGGGCACTGAAGCTTTCTTT
TRBJ2-7 . 11 TRBV2 . CASRAGDEQYF TGTGCCAGCAGGGCAGGGGATGAGCAGTACTTC
TRBJ1-3 TRBD1 16 TRBV11-2 . CASSSGTAHSGNTIYF TGTGCCAGCAGCTCGGGGACAGCTCACTCTGGAAACACCATATATTTT
TRBJ1-2 . 14 TRBV7-9 . CASSLARINYGYTF TGTGCCAGCAGCTTAGCGCGGATTAACTATGGCTACACCTTC
TRBJ2-7 . 12 TRBV7-9 once CASSSTDYEQYF TGTGCCAGCAGCTCTACGGATTACGAGCAGTACTTC
TRBJ2-3 . 14 TRBV23-1 . CASSQVTSTDTQYF TGCGCCAGCAGTCAAGTGACTAGCACAGATACGCAGTATTTT
TRBJ2-7 TRBD2 15 TRBV4-2 . CASSPGLAGTYEQYF TGTGCCAGCAGCCCGGGACTAGCGGGTACCTACGAGCAGTACTTC
TRBJ1-5 TRBD1 14 TRBV11-2 . CASSLGQGVQPQHF TGTGCCAGCAGCTTAGGACAGGGGGTTCAGCCCCAGCATTTT
TRBJ1-5 . 12 TRBV19 few CASRLANQPQHF TGTGCCAGTAGACTGGCGAATCAGCCCCAGCATTTT
TRBJ2-6 . 14 TRBV7-2 . CASSFRDGANVLTF TGTGCCAGCAGCTTCCGGGATGGGGCCAACGTCCTGACTTTC
TRBJ1-1 . 12 TRBV28 . CASREIETEAFF TGTGCCAGCAGAGAGATTGAAACTGAAGCTTTCTTT
TRBJ2-7 . 11 TRBV5-3 . CASSTSYEQYF TGTGCCAGCAGCACTTCCTACGAGCAGTACTTC
TRBJ1-2 TRBD1 13 TRBV7-9 once CASSSGQVYGYTF TGTGCCAGCAGCTCTGGACAGGTATATGGCTACACCTTC
TRBJ1-1 . 14 TRBV30 . CAWRALRVATEAFF TGTGCCTGGAGGGCGTTGCGGGTAGCCACTGAAGCTTTCTTT
TRBJ1-2 TRBD1 15 TRBV6-5 . CASSTWTGGLNGYTF TGTGCCAGCAGTACTTGGACAGGGGGGCTGAATGGCTACACCTTC
TRBJ1-1 . 13 TRBV19 . CASSIGQNTEAFF TGTGCCAGTAGTATCGGGCAGAACACTGAAGCTTTCTTT
TRBJ1-1 TRBD1 19 TRBV7-6 . CASSQGGFGQGAGDTEAFF TGTGCCAGCAGCCAGGGTGGGTTCGGACAGGGGGCTGGTGACACTGAAGCTTTCTTT